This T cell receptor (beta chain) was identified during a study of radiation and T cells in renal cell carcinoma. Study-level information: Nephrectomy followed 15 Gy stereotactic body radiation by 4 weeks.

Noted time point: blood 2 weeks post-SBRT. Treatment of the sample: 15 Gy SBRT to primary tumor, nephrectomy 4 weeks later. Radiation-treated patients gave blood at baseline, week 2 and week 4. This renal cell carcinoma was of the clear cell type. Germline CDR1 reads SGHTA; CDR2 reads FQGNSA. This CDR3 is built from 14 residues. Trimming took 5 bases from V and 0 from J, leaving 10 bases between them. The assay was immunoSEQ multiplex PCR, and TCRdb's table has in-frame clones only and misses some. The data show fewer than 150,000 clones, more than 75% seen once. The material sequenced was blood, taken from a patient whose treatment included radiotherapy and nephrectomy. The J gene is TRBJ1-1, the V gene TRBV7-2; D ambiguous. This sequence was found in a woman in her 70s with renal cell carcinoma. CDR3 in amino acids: CASSRPGLNTEAFF. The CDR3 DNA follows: TGTGCCAGCAGCCGCCCAGGTCTGAACACTGAAGCTTTCTTT.